These T cell receptor beta chains were read from a single sample in a study of cytomegalovirus exposure and HLA in healthy donors. Sequencing was performed with immunoSEQ multiplex PCR; in TCRdb, only in-frame clones are kept and a portion is missing. The sample includes about 170,000 clones, roughly 76% of them seen just once. Sequenced input: PBMCs. The receptors stem from a male donor in good health and CMV-seronegative. The CDR3 runs from the conserved cysteine through the conserved F or W. Each record gives: D gene, clone size, V gene, J gene, CDR3 DNA, CDR3 protein. The D gene is left open where the match is weak. Clone size appears in some rows only: once, few, many, or a class for an expanded clone.

.	.	TRBV4-3	TRBJ1-1	TGCGCCAGCAGCCAAGATCTGGGGGGGAAGAACACTGAAGCTTTCTTT	CASSQDLGGKNTEAFF
TRBD1	.	TRBV30	TRBJ1-2	TGTGCCTGGGATCGGACAGGGGGATATGGCTACACCTTC	CAWDRTGGYGYTF
.	.	TRBV7-2	TRBJ2-7	TGTGCCAGCAGCTCGAACACAGGGGGGGGCTACGAGCAGTACTTC	CASSSNTGGGYEQYF
TRBD1	.	TRBV6-5	TRBJ2-5	TGTGCCAGCAGTTACATTGGGACAGCAGAGACCCAGTACTTC	CASSYIGTAETQYF
TRBD1	.	TRBV13	TRBJ2-5	TGTGCCAGCAGCTCCGGGACAGACCTAGAGACCCAGTACTTC	CASSSGTDLETQYF
TRBD2	once	TRBV7-9	TRBJ2-2	TGTGCCAGCAGCCCTACTAGCGGGGGGGCGAACACCGGGGAGCTGTTTTTT	CASSPTSGGANTGELFF
TRBD1	.	TRBV6-5	TRBJ1-2	TGTGCCAGCAGTCCTCCGGGACAGGGGGTAACTGGCTACACCTTC	CASSPPGQGVTGYTF
.	.	TRBV4-3	TRBJ2-6	TGCGCCAGCAGCCAAGATTACAGGGTCTCTGGGGCCAACGGCCTGACTTTC	CASSQDYRVSGANGLTF
.	.	TRBV11-2	TRBJ1-3	TGTGCCAGCAGCTTAGTGGCAGGTCCCACCTCTGGAAACACCATATATTTT	CASSLVAGPTSGNTIYF
.	.	TRBV5-1	TRBJ1-1	TGCGCCAGCAGCCTCGGTGGAGCGAACACTGAAGCTTTCTTT	CASSLGGANTEAFF
.	few	TRBV5-1	TRBJ2-1	TGCGCCAGCAGCTTGGCACCCGGGGGTTCCTACAATGAGCAGTTCTTC	CASSLAPGGSYNEQFF
.	.	TRBV2	TRBJ1-3	TGTGCCAGCAGTGACCCGGGGAACACCATATATTTT	CASSDPGNTIYF
.	.	TRBV11-2	TRBJ2-5	TGTGCCAGCAGCTTTACCGGCCAAGAGACCCAGTACTTC	CASSFTGQETQYF
TRBD1	.	TRBV4-3	TRBJ1-2	TGCGCCAGCGCACTGACTCGAGGGGGCGGTGGCTACACCTTC	CASALTRGGGGYTF
TRBD2	.	TRBV6-5	TRBJ2-2	TGTGCCAGCAGCCCTAGCGGGGGGGCTACCGGGGAGCTGTTTTTT	CASSPSGGATGELFF
.	.	TRBV7-2	TRBJ1-2	TGTGCCAGCAGCTTAGCCCCAGGGTTGGACTATGGCTACACCTTC	CASSLAPGLDYGYTF
TRBD1	.	TRBV6-1	TRBJ2-7	TGTGCCAGCAAGCCTCAGGGGGCCGCGTCCTACGAGCAGTACTTC	CASKPQGAASYEQYF
.	.	TRBV19	TRBJ1-2	TGTGCCAGTAGTATGAGGGGACTCGGCAACTATGGCTACACCTTC	CASSMRGLGNYGYTF
TRBD2	.	TRBV7-9	TRBJ2-7	TGTGCCAGCAGCTCCGGGACTAGAGGCGGCGAGCAGTACTTC	CASSSGTRGGEQYF
TRBD1	.	TRBV6-5	TRBJ2-5	TGTGCCAGCAGTAGGGACAGCGACCAAGAGACCCAGTACTTC	CASSRDSDQETQYF
.	.	TRBV29-1	TRBJ1-1	TGCAGCGCCCGGGGGACTGAAGCTTTCTTT	CSARGTEAFF
.	.	TRBV6-1	TRBJ1-5	TGTGCCAGCAGCGGACAGCAGAATCAGCCCCAGCATTTT	CASSGQQNQPQHF
.	.	TRBV27	TRBJ2-7	TGTGCCAGCAGTCCCGGGTCCCGATCCTACGAGCAGTACTTC	CASSPGSRSYEQYF
.	.	TRBV7-8	TRBJ2-7	TGTGCCAGCAGCCCTAGTCCCCCAGACCCGGCAGGGTTCTACGAGCAGTACTTC	CASSPSPPDPAGFYEQYF
.	.	TRBV7-9	TRBJ2-7	TGTGCCAGCAGCTTCAAGGGGGCCTACGAGCAGTACTTC	CASSFKGAYEQYF
TRBD2	.	TRBV7-9	TRBJ2-1	TGTGCCAGCAGCTTACCTAGCGGGGGGGATGAGCAGTTCTTC	CASSLPSGGDEQFF
.	few	TRBV6-1	TRBJ2-7	TGTGCCAGCAGGCGCGAACAGCCTGAGGAGCAGTACTTC	CASRREQPEEQYF
TRBD2	.	TRBV4-1	TRBJ2-7	TGCGCCAGCAGCCGCGGGACTAGCGGGGCCTCCTACGAGCAGTACTTC	CASSRGTSGASYEQYF
TRBD1	.	TRBV4-1	TRBJ2-5	TGCGCCAGCAGCCAAGATCGGGTCAGGGGGGAGACCCAGTACTTC	CASSQDRVRGETQYF
.	.	TRBV2	TRBJ1-1	TGTGCCAGCAGTGGAGGGGGCACTGAAGCTTTCTTT	CASSGGGTEAFF
.	.	TRBV6-5	TRBJ1-1	TGTGCCAGCAGCGAGGGCCCTCCCGGCCACACTGAAGCTTTCTTT	CASSEGPPGHTEAFF
.	.	TRBV7-2	TRBJ2-6	TGTGCCAGCAGCTTAGCTTACCCACTCTCTGGGGCCAACGTCCTGACTTTC	CASSLAYPLSGANVLTF
.	.	TRBV6-1	TRBJ1-5	TGTGCCAGCAGTGAAATGACATTGAGCAATCAGCCCCAGCATTTT	CASSEMTLSNQPQHF
.	.	TRBV5-1	TRBJ1-2	TGCGCCAGCAGCCCGCGGGGTGTGTGGCCCTATGGCTACACCTTC	CASSPRGVWPYGYTF
.	.	TRBV14	TRBJ2-3	TGTGCCAGCAGCCAAGGGGACTGGGATACGCAGTATTTT	CASSQGDWDTQYF
.	.	TRBV19	TRBJ2-1	TGTGCCAGTAGTCCAGGGGTCTCCTACAATGAGCAGTTCTTC	CASSPGVSYNEQFF
.	.	TRBV9	TRBJ1-2	TGTGCCAGCAGCGTAGACGGTTGGTCAGGGGATGGCTACACCTTC	CASSVDGWSGDGYTF
TRBD1	.	TRBV5-5	TRBJ1-2	TGTGCCAGCAGCTTAGGGACAGGGTCGTCGGGCTACACCTTC	CASSLGTGSSGYTF
.	.	TRBV4-1	TRBJ1-5	TGCGCCAGCAGCCAAGGACGGTACGGGAATCAGCCCCAGCATTTT	CASSQGRYGNQPQHF
.	.	TRBV5-1	TRBJ2-3	TGCGCCAGCAGCTTGGATATGGGCCCTAGCACAGATACGCAGTATTTT	CASSLDMGPSTDTQYF
.	.	TRBV4-3	TRBJ1-1	TGCGCCAGCAGCCCCCGTGGGGGGGGGAACACTGAAGCTTTCTTT	CASSPRGGGNTEAFF
.	.	TRBV18	TRBJ1-6	TGTGCCAGCTCACCACAGGGGTATAATTCACCCCTCCACTTT	CASSPQGYNSPLHF
TRBD1	.	TRBV6-5	TRBJ1-2	TGTGCCAGCAGTCGGGACAGGCGAGCTAACTATGGCTACACCTTC	CASSRDRRANYGYTF
TRBD1	.	TRBV7-8	TRBJ2-1	TGTGCCAGCAGCTTAAGGAGACAGGGGGTCTACAATGAGCAGTTCTTC	CASSLRRQGVYNEQFF
.	.	TRBV30	TRBJ1-5	TGTGCCTGGAGTGCCCGAGTCTCAGGGGCCGGCAGTCAGCCCCAGCATTTT	CAWSARVSGAGSQPQHF
.	.	TRBV5-1	TRBJ2-3	TGCGCCAGCAGCTTGAGCGGAGAAGATACGCAGTATTTT	CASSLSGEDTQYF
.	.	TRBV12-5	TRBJ2-7	TGTGCTAGTGGTATCCCCCCCGGTATATCCTACGAGCAGTACTTC	CASGIPPGISYEQYF
TRBD2	.	TRBV30	TRBJ2-5	TGTGCCTGGAGTGTTGTGGCGGGGGGGGGTGAGACCCAGTACTTC	CAWSVVAGGGETQYF
.	.	TRBV6-5	TRBJ1-5	TGTGCCAGCAGCTCGGGATGGAATCAGCCCCAGCATTTT	CASSSGWNQPQHF
TRBD1	.	TRBV7-2	TRBJ2-3	TGTGCCAGCAGCTTCTCGACAGGGGCAGATACGCAGTATTTT	CASSFSTGADTQYF
TRBD1	.	TRBV6-1	TRBJ1-2	TGTGCCAGCAGTGTGGGGGACAGGCTCCACTATGGCTACACCTTC	CASSVGDRLHYGYTF
.	.	TRBV7-6	TRBJ1-2	TGTGCCAGCAGCTTGTCCGGGGAGGGCTACACCTTC	CASSLSGEGYTF
.	.	TRBV19	TRBJ1-5	TGTGCCAGTAGTATTAACGCCGGGATTGATCAGCCCCAGCATTTT	CASSINAGIDQPQHF
.	.	TRBV29-1	TRBJ1-3	TGCAGCGTTGTCCGGGATCTCTCTGGAAACACCATATATTTT	CSVVRDLSGNTIYF
.	.	TRBV30	TRBJ1-1	TGTGCCTGGAGTCCTCTCACGAGGTTGAGTGCTGAAGCTTTCTTT	CAWSPLTRLSAEAFF
.	once	TRBV7-8	TRBJ1-1	TGTGCCAGCAGCCCTAGATGGACTGAAGCTTTCTTT	CASSPRWTEAFF
.	.	TRBV6-5	TRBJ1-1	TGTGCCAGCAGTCCCGGCTCGAAAAGAACGGGAGCTTTCTTT	CASSPGSKRTGAFF
TRBD1	once	TRBV14	TRBJ1-3	TGTGCCAGCAGCCGCCAGGGGGTTTATGGAAACACCATATATTTT	CASSRQGVYGNTIYF
.	few	TRBV4-3	TRBJ2-4	TGCGCCAGCATCCCCAGTGGCGGCATTCAGTACTTC	CASIPSGGIQYF